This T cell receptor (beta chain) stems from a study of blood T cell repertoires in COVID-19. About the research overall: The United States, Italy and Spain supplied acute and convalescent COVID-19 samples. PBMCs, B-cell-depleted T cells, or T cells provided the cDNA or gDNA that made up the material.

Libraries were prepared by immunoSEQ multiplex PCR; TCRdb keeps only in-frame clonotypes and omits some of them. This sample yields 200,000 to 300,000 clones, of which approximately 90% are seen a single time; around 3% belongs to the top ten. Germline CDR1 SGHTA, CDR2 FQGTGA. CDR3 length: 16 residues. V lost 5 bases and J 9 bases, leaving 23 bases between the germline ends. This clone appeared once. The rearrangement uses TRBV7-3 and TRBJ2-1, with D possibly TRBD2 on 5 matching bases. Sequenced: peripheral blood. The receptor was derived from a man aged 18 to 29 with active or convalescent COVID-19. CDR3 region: CASSLTFPDYYGEQFF. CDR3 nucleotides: TGTGCCAGCAGCCTCACCTTCCCCGACTATTACGGTGAGCAGTTCTTC.